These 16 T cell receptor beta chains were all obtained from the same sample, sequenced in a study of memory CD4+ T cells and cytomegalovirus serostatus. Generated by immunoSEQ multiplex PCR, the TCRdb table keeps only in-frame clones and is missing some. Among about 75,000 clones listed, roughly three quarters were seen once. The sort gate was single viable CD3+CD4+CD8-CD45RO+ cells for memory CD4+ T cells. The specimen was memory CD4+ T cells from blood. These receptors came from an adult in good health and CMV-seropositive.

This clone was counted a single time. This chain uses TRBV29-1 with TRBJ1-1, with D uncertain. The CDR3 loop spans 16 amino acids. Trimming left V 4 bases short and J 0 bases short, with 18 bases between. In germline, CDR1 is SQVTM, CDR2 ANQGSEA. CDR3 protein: CSVVGPYANMNTEAFF. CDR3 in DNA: TGCAGCGTTGTCGGGCCTTACGCAAACATGAACACTGAAGCTTTCTTT.

Here the CDR3 DNA reads TGTGCCATCAGTGGGGAGCGGGGACTTCAAGAGACCCAGTACTTC. As protein: CAISGERGLQETQYF. The chain recombines TRBV10-3 with TRBJ2-5; 7 bases match TRBD2. The CDR3 totals 15 residues. V lost 4 bases and J lost 2; bases outside the gene matches: 7. Germline CDR1 and CDR2: ENHRY and SYGVKD.

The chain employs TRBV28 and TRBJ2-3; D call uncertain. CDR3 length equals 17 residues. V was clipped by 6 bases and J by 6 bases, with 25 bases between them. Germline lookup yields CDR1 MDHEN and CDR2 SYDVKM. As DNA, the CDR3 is TGTGCCAGCAGCAACCAGGACCTCTCGCAGGATCCGGATACGCAGTATTTT. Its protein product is CASSNQDLSQDPDTQYF.

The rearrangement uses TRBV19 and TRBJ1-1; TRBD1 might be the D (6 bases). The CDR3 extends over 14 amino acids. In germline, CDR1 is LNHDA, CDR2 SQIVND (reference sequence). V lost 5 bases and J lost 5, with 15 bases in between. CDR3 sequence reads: CASSAIRGGTEAFF. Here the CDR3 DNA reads TGTGCCAGTAGTGCAATAAGGGGGGGGACTGAAGCTTTCTTT.

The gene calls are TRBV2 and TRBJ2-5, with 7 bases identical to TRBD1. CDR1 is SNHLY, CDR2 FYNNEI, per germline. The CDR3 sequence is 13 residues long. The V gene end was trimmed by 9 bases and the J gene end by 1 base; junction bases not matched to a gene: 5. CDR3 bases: TGTGCCAGTTCGGGACAGTTCCAAGAGACCCAGTACTTC. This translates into CASSGQFQETQYF.

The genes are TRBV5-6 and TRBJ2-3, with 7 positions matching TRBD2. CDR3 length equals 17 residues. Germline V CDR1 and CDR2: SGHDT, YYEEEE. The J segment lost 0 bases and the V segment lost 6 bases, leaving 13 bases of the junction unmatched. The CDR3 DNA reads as TGTGCCAGCATGCGTCTAGCGGCACGCCTTAGCACAGATACGCAGTATTTT. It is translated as CASMRLAARLSTDTQYF.

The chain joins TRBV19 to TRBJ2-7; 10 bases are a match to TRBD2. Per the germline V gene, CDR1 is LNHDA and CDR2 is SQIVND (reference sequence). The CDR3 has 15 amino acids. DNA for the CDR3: TGTGTCAGTAGTATGGGGCTAGCGGGAGTAGGCGAGCAGTACGTC. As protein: CVSSMGLAGVGEQYV.

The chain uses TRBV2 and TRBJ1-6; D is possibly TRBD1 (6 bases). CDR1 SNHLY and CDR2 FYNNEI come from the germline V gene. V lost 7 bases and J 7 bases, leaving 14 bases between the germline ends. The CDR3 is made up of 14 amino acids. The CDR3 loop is CASNAGARNSPLHF. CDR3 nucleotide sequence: TGTGCCAGCAATGCAGGGGCGAGGAATTCACCCCTCCACTTT.

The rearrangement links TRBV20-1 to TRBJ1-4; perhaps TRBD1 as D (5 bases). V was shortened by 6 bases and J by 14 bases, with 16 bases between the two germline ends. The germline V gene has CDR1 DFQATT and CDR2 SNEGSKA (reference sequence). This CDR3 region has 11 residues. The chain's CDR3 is CSAKGGEMLFF. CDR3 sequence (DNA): TGCAGTGCCAAGGGAGGGGAGATGCTGTTTTTT.

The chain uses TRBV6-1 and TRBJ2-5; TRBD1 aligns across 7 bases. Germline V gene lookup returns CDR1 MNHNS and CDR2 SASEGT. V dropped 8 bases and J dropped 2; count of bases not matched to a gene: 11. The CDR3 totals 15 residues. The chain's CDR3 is CASSPGQRVQETQYF. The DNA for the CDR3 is TGTGCCAGCTCTCCGGGACAGAGGGTTCAAGAGACCCAGTACTTC.

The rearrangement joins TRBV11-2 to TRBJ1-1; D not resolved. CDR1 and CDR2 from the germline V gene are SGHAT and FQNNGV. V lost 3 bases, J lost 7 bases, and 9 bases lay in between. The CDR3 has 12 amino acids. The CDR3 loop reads CASSFFEDEAFF. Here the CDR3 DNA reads TGTGCCAGCAGCTTTTTTGAGGATGAAGCTTTCTTT. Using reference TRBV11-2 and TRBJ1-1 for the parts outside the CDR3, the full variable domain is EAGVAQSPRYKIIEKRQSVAFWCNPISGHATLYWYQQILGQGPKLLIQFQNNGVVDDSQLPKDRFSAERLKGVDSTLKIQPAKLEDSAVYLCASSFFEDEAFFGQGTRLTVV.

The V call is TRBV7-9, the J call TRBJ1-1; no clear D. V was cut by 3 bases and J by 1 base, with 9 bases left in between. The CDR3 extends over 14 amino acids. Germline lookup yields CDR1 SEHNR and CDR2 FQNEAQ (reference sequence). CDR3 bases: TGTGCCAGCAGCTTTTTGGCCCGGAACACTGAAGCTTTCTTT. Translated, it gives CASSFLARNTEAFF.

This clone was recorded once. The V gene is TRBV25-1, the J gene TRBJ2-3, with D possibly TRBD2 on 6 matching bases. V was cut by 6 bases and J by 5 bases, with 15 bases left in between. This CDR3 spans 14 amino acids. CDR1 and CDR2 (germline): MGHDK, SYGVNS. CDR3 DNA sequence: TGTGCCAGCAGCCCCGGGGGAACATTAGATACGCAGTATTTT. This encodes CASSPGGTLDTQYF.

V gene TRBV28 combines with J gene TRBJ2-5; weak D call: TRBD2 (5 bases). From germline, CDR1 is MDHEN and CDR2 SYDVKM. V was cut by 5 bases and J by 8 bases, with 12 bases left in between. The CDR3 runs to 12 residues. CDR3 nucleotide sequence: TGTGCCAGCAGTGGGGTAACTAGAACCCAGTACTTC. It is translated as CASSGVTRTQYF.

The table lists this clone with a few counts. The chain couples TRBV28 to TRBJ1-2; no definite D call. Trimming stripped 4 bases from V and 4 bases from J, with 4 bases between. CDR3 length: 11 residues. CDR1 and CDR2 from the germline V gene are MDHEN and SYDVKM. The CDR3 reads CASSWTYGYTF. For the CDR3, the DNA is TGTGCCAGCAGTTGGACCTATGGCTACACCTTC.

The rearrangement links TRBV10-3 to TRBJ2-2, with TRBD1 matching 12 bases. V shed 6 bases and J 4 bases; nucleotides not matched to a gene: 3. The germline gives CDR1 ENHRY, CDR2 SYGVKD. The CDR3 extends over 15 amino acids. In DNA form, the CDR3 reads TGTGCCATCAGCGGGACAGGGGGCTCCACCGGGGAGCTGTTTTTT. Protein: CAISGTGGSTGELFF.